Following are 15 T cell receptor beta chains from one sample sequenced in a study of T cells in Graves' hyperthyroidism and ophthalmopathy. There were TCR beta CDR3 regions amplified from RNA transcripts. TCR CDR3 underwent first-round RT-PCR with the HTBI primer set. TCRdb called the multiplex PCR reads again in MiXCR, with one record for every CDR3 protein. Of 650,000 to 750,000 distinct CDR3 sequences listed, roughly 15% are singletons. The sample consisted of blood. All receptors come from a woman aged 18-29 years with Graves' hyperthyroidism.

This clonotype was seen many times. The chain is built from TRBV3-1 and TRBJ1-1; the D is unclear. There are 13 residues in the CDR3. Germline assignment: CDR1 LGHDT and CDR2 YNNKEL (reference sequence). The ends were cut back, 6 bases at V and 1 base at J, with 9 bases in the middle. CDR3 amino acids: CASSRAGNTEAFF. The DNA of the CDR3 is TGTGCCAGCAGTCGGGCGGGGAACACTGAAGCTTTCTTT.

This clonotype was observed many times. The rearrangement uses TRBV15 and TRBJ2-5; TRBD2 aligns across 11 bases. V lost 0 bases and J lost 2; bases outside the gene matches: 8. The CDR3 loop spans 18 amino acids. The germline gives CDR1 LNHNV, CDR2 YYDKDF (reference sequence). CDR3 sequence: CATSRDLYSGRGQETQYF. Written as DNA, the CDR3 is TGTGCCACCAGCAGAGATCTCTATAGCGGGAGGGGTCAAGAGACCCAGTACTTC. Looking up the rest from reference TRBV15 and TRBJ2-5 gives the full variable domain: DAMVIQNPRYQVTQFGKPVTLSCSQTLNHNVMYWYQQKSSQAPKLLFHYYDKDFNNEADTPDNFQSRRPNTSFCFLDIRSPGLGDTAMYLCATSRDLYSGRGQETQYFGPGTRLLVL.

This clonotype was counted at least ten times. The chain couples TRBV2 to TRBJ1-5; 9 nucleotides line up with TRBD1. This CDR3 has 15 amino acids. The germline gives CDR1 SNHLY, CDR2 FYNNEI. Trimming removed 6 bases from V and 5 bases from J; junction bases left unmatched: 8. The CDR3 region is CASRARDRDYQPQHF. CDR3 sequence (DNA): TGTGCCAGCAGGGCCCGGGACAGGGATTATCAGCCCCAGCATTTT.

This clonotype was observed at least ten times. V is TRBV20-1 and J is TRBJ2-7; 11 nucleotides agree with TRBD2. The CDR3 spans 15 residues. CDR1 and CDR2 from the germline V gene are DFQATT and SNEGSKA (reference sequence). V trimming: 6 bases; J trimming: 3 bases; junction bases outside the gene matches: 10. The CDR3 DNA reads TGCAGTGCCGGCGGGACTAGCGGTTTTAGCTACGAGCAGTACTTC. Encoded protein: CSAGGTSGFSYEQYF.

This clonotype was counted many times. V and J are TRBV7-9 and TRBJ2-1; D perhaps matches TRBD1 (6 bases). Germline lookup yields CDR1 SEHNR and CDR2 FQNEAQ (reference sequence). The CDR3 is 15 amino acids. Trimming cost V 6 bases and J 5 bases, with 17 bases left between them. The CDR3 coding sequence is TGTGCCAGCAGGTATACAGGGTTTTGGGACAATGAGCAGTTCTTC. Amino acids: CASRYTGFWDNEQFF.

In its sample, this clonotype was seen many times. CDR3 sequence reads: CASSREGTGDNEQFF. The CDR3 nucleotides read TGTGCCAGCAGTCGCGAAGGGACAGGGGACAATGAGCAGTTCTTC. This chain links TRBV7-3 with TRBJ2-1; 10 bases fit TRBD1. Looked up from germline, CDR1 is SGHTA and CDR2 is FQGTGA. V gave up 6 bases and J gave up 5 bases; unmatched junction bases: 7. The CDR3 covers 15 residues.

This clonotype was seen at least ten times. The CDR3 region has the DNA TGTGCCAGCAGAATGGGACAGGCGAACACTGAAGCTTTCTTT. It encodes CASRMGQANTEAFF. The chain is built from TRBV12-3 or TRBV12-4 and TRBJ1-1; TRBD1 aligns across 8 bases. This CDR3 is 14 amino acids long. With V trimmed by 6 bases and J by 1 base, 4 bases remained unmatched.

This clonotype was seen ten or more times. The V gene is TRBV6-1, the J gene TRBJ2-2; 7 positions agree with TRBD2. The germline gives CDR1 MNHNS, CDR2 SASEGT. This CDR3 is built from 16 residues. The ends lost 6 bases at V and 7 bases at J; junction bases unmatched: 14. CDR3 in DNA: TGTGCCAGCAGATTAGACGGACTAGTGGCCGTCGGGGAGCTGTTTTTT. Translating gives CASRLDGLVAVGELFF.

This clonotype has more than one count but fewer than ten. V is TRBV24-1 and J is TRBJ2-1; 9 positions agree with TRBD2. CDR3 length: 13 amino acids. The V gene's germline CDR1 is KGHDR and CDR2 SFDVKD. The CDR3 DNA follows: TGTGCACCGACTAGCGGCCGCGGGAATGAGCAGTTCTTC. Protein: CAPTSGRGNEQFF.

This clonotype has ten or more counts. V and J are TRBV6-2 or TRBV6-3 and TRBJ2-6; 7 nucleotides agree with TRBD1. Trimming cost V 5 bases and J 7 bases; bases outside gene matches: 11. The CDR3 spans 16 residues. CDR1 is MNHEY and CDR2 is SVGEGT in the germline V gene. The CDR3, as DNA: TGTGCCAGCAGTGACCAACAGGGGATTAGCGCCAACGTCCTGACTTTC. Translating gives CASSDQQGISANVLTF.

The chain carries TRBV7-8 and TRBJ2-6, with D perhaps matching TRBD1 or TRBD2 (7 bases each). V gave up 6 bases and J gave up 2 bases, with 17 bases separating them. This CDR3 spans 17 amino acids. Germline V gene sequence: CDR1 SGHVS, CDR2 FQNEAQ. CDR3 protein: CASSPSGRGPGANVLTF. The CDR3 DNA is TGTGCCAGCAGTCCCTCGGGGAGGGGGCCTGGGGCCAACGTCCTGACTTTC. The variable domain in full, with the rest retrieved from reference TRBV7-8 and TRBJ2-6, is GAGVSQSPRYKVAKRGQDVALRCDPISGHVSLFWYQQALGQGPEFLTYFQNEAQLDKSGLPSDRFFAERPEGSVSTLKIQRTQQEDSAVYLCASSPSGRGPGANVLTFGAGSRLTVL.

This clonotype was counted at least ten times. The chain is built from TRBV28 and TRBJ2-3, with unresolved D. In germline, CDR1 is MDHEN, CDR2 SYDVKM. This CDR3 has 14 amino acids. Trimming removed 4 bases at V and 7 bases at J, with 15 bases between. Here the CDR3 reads CASSSGRPPNTQYF. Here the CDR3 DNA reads TGTGCCAGCAGTTCCGGACGGCCCCCAAATACGCAGTATTTT.

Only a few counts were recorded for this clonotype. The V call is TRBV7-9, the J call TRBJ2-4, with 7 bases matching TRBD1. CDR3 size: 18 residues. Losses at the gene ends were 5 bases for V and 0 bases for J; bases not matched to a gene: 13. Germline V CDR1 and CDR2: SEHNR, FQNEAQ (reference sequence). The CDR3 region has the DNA TGTGCCAGCAGCCGCGGTCGTTGGGGACAGCAAGCCAAAAACATTCAGTACTTC. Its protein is CASSRGRWGQQAKNIQYF.

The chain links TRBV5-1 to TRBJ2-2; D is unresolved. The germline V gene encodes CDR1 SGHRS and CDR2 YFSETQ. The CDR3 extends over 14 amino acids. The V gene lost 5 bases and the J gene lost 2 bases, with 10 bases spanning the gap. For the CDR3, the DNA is TGCGCCAGCAGGAGGCAAATAAACACCGGGGAGCTGTTTTTT. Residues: CASRRQINTGELFF.

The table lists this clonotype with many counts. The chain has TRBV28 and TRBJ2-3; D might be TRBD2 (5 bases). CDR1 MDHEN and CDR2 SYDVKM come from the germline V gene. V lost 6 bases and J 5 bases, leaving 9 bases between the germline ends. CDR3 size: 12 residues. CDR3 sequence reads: CASSSGGDTQYF. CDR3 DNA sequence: TGTGCCAGCAGCTCCGGAGGAGATACGCAGTATTTT. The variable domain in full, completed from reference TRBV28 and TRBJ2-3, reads DVKVTQSSRYLVKRTGEKVFLECVQDMDHENMFWYRQDPGLGLRLIYFSYDVKMKEKGDIPEGYSVSREKKERFSLILESASTNQTSMYLCASSSGGDTQYFGPGTRLTVL.